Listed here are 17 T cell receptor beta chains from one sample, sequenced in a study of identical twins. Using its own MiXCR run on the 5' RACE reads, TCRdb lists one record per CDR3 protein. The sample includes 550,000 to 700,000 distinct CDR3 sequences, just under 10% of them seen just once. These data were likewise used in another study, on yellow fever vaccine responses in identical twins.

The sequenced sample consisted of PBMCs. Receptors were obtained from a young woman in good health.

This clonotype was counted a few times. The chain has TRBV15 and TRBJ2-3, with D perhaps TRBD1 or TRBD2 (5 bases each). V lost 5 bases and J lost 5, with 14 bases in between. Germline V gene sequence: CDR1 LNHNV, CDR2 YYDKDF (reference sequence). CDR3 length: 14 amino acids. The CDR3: CATSQGGFGDTQYF. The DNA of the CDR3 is TGTGCCACCAGCCAGGGCGGGTTCGGAGATACGCAGTATTTT.

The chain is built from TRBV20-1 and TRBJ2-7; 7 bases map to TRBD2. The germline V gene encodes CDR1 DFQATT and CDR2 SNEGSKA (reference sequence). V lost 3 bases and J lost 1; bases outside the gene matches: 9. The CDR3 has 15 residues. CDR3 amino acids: CSARGGKPSSYEQYF. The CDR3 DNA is TGCAGTGCTAGGGGGGGGAAACCTAGTTCCTACGAGCAGTACTTC.

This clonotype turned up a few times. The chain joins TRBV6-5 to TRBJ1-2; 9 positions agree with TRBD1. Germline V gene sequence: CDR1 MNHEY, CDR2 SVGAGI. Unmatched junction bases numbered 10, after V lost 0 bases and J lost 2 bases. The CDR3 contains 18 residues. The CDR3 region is CASSYSTHRTGGNYGYTF. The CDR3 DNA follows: TGTGCCAGCAGTTACTCGACCCACCGCACAGGGGGCAACTATGGCTACACCTTC.

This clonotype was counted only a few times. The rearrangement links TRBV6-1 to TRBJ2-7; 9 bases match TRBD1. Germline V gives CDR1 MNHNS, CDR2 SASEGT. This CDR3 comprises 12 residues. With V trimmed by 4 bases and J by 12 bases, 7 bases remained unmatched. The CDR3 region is CASSATGTGPYF. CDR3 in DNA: TGTGCCAGCAGTGCCACCGGGACAGGGCCGTACTTC.

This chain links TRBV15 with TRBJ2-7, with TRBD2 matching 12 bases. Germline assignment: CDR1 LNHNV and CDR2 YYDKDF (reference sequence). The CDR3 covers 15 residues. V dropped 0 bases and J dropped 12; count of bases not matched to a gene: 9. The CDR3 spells CATSRDGASGRARYF. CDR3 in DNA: TGTGCCACCAGCAGAGATGGGGCTAGCGGGAGGGCCCGGTACTTC.

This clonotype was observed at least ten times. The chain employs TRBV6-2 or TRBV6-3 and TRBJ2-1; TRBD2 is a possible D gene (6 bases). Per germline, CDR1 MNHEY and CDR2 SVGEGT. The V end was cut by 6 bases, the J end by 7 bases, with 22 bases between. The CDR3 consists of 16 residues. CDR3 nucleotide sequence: TGTGCCAGCAGCAGGCGGGTCGGGAGCTTAGGAAATGAGCAGTTCTTC. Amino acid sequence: CASSRRVGSLGNEQFF.

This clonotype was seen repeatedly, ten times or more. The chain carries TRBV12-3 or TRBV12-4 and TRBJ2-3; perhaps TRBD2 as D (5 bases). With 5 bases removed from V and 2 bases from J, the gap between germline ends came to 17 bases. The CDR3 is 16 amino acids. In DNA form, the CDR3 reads TGTGCCAGCAGTACTTTGGGAACTAGATACACAGATACGCAGTATTTT. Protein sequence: CASSTLGTRYTDTQYF.

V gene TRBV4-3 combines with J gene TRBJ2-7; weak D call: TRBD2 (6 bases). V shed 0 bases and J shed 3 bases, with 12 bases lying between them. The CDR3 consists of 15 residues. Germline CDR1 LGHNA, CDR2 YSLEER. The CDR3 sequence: CASSQEASVIYEQYF. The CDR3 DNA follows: TGCGCCAGCAGCCAAGAGGCTAGCGTAATCTACGAGCAGTACTTC.

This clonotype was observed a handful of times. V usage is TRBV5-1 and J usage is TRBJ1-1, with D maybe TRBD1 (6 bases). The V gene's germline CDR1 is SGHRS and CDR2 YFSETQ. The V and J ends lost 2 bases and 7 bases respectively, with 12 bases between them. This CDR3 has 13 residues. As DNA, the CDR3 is TGCGCCAGCAGCTTCAGGGGAGGGCTTGAAGCTTTCTTT. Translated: CASSFRGGLEAFF.

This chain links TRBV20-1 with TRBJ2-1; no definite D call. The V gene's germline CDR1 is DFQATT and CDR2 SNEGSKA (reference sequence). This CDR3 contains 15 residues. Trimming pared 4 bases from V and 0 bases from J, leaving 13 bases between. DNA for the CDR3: TGCAGTGCTACTACATTGGGTCGCTCCTACAATGAGCAGTTCTTC. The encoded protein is CSATTLGRSYNEQFF.

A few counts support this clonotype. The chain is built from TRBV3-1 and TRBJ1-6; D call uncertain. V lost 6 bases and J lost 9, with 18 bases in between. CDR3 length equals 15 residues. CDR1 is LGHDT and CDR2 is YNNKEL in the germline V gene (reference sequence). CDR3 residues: CASRTKSVWGSPLHF. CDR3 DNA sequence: TGTGCCAGCAGAACGAAGTCGGTGTGGGGTTCACCCCTCCACTTT.

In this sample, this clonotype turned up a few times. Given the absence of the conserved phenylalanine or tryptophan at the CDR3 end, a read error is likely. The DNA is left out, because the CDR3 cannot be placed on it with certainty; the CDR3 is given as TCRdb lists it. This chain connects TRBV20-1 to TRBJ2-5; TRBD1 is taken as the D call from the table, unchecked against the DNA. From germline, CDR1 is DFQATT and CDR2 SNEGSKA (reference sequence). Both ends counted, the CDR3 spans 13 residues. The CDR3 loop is CSARDPVSGGTNL.

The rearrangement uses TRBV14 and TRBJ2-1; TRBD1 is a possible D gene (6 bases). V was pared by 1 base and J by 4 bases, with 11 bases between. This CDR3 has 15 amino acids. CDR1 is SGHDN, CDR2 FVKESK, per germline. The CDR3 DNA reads TGTGCCAGCAGCCAAGCTCTTCAGGGGTACAATGAGCAGTTCTTC. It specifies CASSQALQGYNEQFF.

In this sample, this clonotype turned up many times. The DNA of the CDR3 is TGTGCCAGCAGTTTGGGGACGGAGACCCAGTACTTC. Its translation: CASSLGTETQYF. The V and J genes are TRBV12-3 or TRBV12-4 and TRBJ2-5, with D perhaps TRBD1 or TRBD2 (5 bases each). The CDR3 is 12 amino acids. Trimming took off 3 bases at V and 5 bases at J, with 7 bases between the two ends.

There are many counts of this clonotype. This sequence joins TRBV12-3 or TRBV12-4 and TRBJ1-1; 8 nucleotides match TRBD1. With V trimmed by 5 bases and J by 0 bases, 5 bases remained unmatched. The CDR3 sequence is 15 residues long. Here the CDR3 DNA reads TGTGCCAGCAGTCCACGACAGGGGATGAACACTGAAGCTTTCTTT. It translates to CASSPRQGMNTEAFF.

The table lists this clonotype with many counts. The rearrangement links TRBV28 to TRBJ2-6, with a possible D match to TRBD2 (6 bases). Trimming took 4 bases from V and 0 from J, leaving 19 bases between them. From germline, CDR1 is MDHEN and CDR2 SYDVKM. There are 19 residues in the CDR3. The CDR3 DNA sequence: TGTGCCAGCAGTTATGGAGGGTCAGAGGGTTTCTCTGGGGCCAACGTCCTGACTTTC. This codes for CASSYGGSEGFSGANVLTF. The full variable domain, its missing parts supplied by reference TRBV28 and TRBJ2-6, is DVKVTQSSRYLVKRTGEKVFLECVQDMDHENMFWYRQDPGLGLRLIYFSYDVKMKEKGDIPEGYSVSREKKERFSLILESASTNQTSMYLCASSYGGSEGFSGANVLTFGAGSRLTVL.

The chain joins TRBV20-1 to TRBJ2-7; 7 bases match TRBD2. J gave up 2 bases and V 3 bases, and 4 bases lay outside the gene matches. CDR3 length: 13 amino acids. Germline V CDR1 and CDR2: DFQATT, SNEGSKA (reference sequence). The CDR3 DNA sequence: TGCAGTGCTAGTCCTAGCGGAACCTACGAGCAGTACTTC. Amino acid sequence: CSASPSGTYEQYF.